This T cell receptor beta chain was retrieved from a study of T cell repertoires in aging, cancer and after chemotherapy. Study details: Paired samples before and after chemotherapy came from chronic lymphocytic leukemia patients on fludarabine- or bendamustine-based regimens.

General study results and limits: In cancer patients, declining TCR diversity with age involved lost richness and lost evenness. Age-matched healthy donors had significantly more diverse, less clonal blood TCR repertoires than untreated cancer patients.

V was clipped by 5 bases and J by 0 bases, with 16 bases between them. This CDR3 is 15 amino acids long. Germline CDR1 SQVTM, CDR2 ANQGSEA. Peripheral blood genomic DNA, not sorted cells or RNA, was the template. This clonotype is labeled as medium-sized. Its antigen is unknown. Rearranged V-D-J TRB sequences were amplified with a mixed TRB-A/B primer pool. MiXCR was run by TCRdb on the multiplex PCR reads, yielding one entry per CDR3 protein. The profile shows 4,000 to 5,000 distinct CDR3 sequences, around 28% of them singletons. The specimen was blood. The chain has TRBV29-1 and TRBJ1-2, with D unclear. This receptor was obtained from a human donor with a blood cancer. Here the CDR3 reads CSVQSVAGANYGYTF. CDR3 DNA: TGCAGCGTTCAGTCGGTGGCAGGTGCTAACTATGGCTACACCTTC.